This TCR beta chain stems from a study of early T cells in non-severe SARS-CoV-2 infection. MiXCR, run by TCRdb on the 5' RACE reads, gives a single entry per CDR3 protein. This sample has more than 90,000 distinct CDR3 sequences, with 9.5% to 12% found just once. Germline CDR1 LGHDT, CDR2 YNNKEL (reference sequence). The CDR3 length is 15 residues. V was clipped by 1 base and J by 1 base, with 9 bases between them. This chain joins TRBV3-1 and TRBJ2-3; no firm D call. Sequencing was done on a sample of whole blood. The origin of this receptor is an adult who was a healthcare worker with PCR-confirmed SARS-CoV-2 infection or an uninfected control (not recorded which). The CDR3 spells CASSQVGIGTDTQYF. The CDR3 DNA follows: TGTGCCAGCAGCCAAGTGGGCATAGGCACAGATACGCAGTATTTT.